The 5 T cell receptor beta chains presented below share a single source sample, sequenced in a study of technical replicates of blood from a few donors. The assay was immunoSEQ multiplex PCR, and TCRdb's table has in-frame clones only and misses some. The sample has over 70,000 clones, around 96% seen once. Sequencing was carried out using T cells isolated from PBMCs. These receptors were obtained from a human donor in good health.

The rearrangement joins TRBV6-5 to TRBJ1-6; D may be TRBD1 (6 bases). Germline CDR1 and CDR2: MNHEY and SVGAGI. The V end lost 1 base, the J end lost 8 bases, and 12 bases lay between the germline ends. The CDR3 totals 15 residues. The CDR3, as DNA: TGTGCCAGCAGTTACTGGGGGGGCGAGGATTCACCCCTCCACTTT. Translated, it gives CASSYWGGEDSPLHF.

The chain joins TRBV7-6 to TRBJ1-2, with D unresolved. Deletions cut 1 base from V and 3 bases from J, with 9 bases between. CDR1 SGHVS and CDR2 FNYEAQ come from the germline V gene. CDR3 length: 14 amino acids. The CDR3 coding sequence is TGTGCCAGCAGCTTAGATGTGGGAGACTATGGCTACACCTTC. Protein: CASSLDVGDYGYTF.

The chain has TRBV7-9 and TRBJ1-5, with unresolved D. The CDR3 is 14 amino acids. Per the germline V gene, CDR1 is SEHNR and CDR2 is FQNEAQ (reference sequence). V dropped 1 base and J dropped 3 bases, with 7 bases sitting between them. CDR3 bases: TGTGCCAGCAGCTTAGGAGGGAACAATCAGCCCCAGCATTTT. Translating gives CASSLGGNNQPQHF.

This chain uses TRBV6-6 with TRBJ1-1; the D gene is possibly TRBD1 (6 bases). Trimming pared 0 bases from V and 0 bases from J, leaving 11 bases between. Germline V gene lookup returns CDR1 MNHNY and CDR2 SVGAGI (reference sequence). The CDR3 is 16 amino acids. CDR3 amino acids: CASSYSMQGLNTEAFF. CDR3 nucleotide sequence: TGTGCCAGCAGTTACTCGATGCAGGGGTTGAACACTGAAGCTTTCTTT.

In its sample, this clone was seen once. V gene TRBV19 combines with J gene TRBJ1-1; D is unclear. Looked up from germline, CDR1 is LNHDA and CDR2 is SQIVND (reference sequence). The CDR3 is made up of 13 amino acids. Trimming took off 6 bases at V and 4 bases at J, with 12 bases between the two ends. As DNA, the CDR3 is TGTGCCAGTAGCATACCGGGGTTCACTGAAGCTTTCTTT. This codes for CASSIPGFTEAFF.